In this sample, the clone carrying this T cell receptor (beta chain) turned up once. Living in under 30 US areas, the participants were between roughly 18 and 89 years of age. The study assigned cohorts using participant-reported clinical history. Assay: immunoSEQ multiplex PCR; the TCRdb copy retains only in-frame clones and omits some. In the table there are some 240,000 clones, 70% to 90% of which are singletons. This sample was included in a study of blood T cell repertoires in COVID-19. Study background: From the United States, Italy and Spain came samples of acute and convalescent COVID-19. PBMCs, B-cell-depleted T cells, or T cells were the source of the cDNA or gDNA that made up the material.

The V and J ends lost 1 base and 1 base respectively, with 8 bases between them. CDR1 and CDR2 (germline): SGHRS, YFSETQ. CDR3 size: 14 residues. Sequencing input: PBMCs or T cells enriched from blood (not recorded which). This receptor was taken from a woman aged 45-60 years who had been exposed to COVID-19. This chain joins TRBV5-1 and TRBJ1-1; D gene unclear. Written as DNA, the CDR3 is TGCGCCAGCAGCTTGTACGCGGGGAACACTGAAGCTTTCTTT. Protein sequence: CASSLYAGNTEAFF.